This T cell receptor beta chain appears in the sequencing data of a study of blood T cell repertoires in COVID-19. Turning to the study itself: Acute and convalescent COVID-19 samples came from the United States, Italy and Spain. T cells, B-cell-depleted T cells, or PBMCs supplied cDNA or gDNA.

Patients at the Seattle site were enrolled during active infection and followed longitudinally. This CDR3 is 14 amino acids long. J was trimmed by 3 bases and V by 6 bases; bases with no gene match: 1. Germline lookup yields CDR1 LNHDA and CDR2 SQIVND (reference sequence). Per the original methods: Cell counts per sample came from amplifying reference gene primers. Only in-frame clones appear in the TCRdb table, and some are missing; sequencing was by immunoSEQ multiplex PCR. V, J and clone size derive from that table, while D and trimming were established from the DNA sequence. The sample lists some 150,000 clones, roughly 88% occurring once.

The chain employs TRBV19 and TRBJ1-5, with TRBD1 matching 11 bases. The sequencing sample was made of peripheral blood. The TCR was taken from a woman between 55 and 75 years old with COVID-19, enrolled during active disease. The CDR3 DNA sequence: TGTGCCAGTAGGGGACAGGGGGTCAATCAGCCCCAGCATTTT. Protein sequence: CASRGQGVNQPQHF.